The present TCR beta chain was sequenced within a study of T cell changes during pregnancy in multiple sclerosis. Some clones are missing from TCRdb's copy, which holds only in-frame ones; the method was immunoSEQ multiplex PCR. The table has around 66,000 clones, 91% seen once. The V gene lost 8 bases and the J gene lost 7 bases, with 18 bases spanning the gap. CDR3 length: 15 residues. Germline lookup yields CDR1 LNHDA and CDR2 SQIVND (reference sequence). Here the sequenced sample was peripheral blood, taken in the third trimester of pregnancy. The chain has TRBV19 and TRBJ1-6, with a weak D call TRBD1 (6 bases). The sequence came from a female donor in good health, enrolled as a control in a pregnancy study. The CDR3 here is CASSRDTNTNSPLHF. The CDR3 nucleotides read TGTGCCAGTTCTAGGGACACCAATACCAATTCACCCCTCCACTTT.